The 15 T cell receptor beta chains presented below share a single source sample, sequenced in a study of T-cell memory formation after mild COVID-19. TCRdb re-called the 5' RACE reads with MiXCR, one entry per CDR3 protein. The table shows about 35,000 distinct CDR3 sequences, with over 20% occurring only once. Sequencing was performed on PBMCs or a T cell subset sorted from them (not recorded which). The receptors come from an adult who had mild COVID-19 (a few samples of this study predate the infection). Cell type and time point are not known.

This clonotype was recorded many times. This chain connects TRBV12-3 or TRBV12-4 to TRBJ2-7, with TRBD2 matching over 13 bases. Trimming at V came to 2 bases and at J to 4 bases, leaving 11 bases not matched to a gene. CDR3 size: 18 residues. The CDR3 sequence is CASSLQRLAGGQGYEQYF. The CDR3 DNA reads TGTGCCAGCAGTTTACAAAGACTAGCGGGAGGCCAAGGATACGAGCAGTACTTC.

This clonotype was counted ten times or more. The gene calls are TRBV12-3 or TRBV12-4 and TRBJ2-5; D is uncertain. V was clipped by 6 bases and J by 4 bases, with 15 bases between them. The CDR3 loop spans 14 amino acids. The CDR3 coding sequence is TGTGCCAGCAGCCGTAATCCCTTACTAGAGACCCAGTACTTC. Its protein is CASSRNPLLETQYF.

This clonotype was seen at least ten times. The gene calls are TRBV30 and TRBJ2-7; 14 bases agree with TRBD2. J was trimmed by 3 bases and V by 5 bases; bases with no gene match: 3. This CDR3 is built from 14 residues. Germline CDR1 is GTSNPN and CDR2 is SVGIG (reference sequence). CDR3 sequence (DNA): TGTGCCTGGGGGACTAGCGGGGGACTCTACGAGCAGTACTTC. Residues: CAWGTSGGLYEQYF.

This clonotype was seen at least ten times. This rearrangement joins TRBV3-1 to TRBJ2-3; 15 positions match TRBD2. V lost 2 bases, J lost 7 bases, and 10 bases stayed unmatched. The CDR3 loop spans 18 amino acids. Germline V gene data show CDR1 as LGHDT and CDR2 as YNNKEL (reference sequence). The CDR3 reads CASSQIGLAGGTRNTQYF. DNA of the CDR3: TGTGCCAGCAGCCAAATCGGACTAGCGGGAGGGACGCGGAATACGCAGTATTTT.

This clonotype was recorded many times. The rearrangement uses TRBV7-9 and TRBJ2-1; D uncertain. Germline-derived CDR1 and CDR2 are SEHNR and FQNEAQ (reference sequence). This CDR3 spans 14 amino acids. The V end was cut by 4 bases, the J end by 4 bases, with 11 bases between. The CDR3 spells CASSSRDFYNEQFF. CDR3 nucleotides: TGTGCCAGCAGCTCTCGAGACTTTTACAATGAGCAGTTCTTC.

There are many counts of this clonotype. The chain employs TRBV4-1 and TRBJ2-7, with TRBD1 matching 7 bases. Germline loops: CDR1 MGHRA, CDR2 YSYEKL. V lost 1 base and J lost 2; bases outside the gene matches: 5. There are 15 residues in the CDR3. This CDR3 reads CASSQAPGQAYEQYF. CDR3 coding DNA: TGCGCCAGCAGCCAAGCCCCTGGACAGGCCTACGAGCAGTACTTC.

This clonotype was recorded many times. V usage is TRBV27 and J usage is TRBJ2-1; no reliable D call. Per germline, CDR1 MNHEY and CDR2 SMNVEV (reference sequence). Trimming left V 5 bases short and J 9 bases short, with 14 bases between. The CDR3 totals 13 residues. The CDR3 sequence is CASSPRPAVEQFF. The DNA of the CDR3 is TGTGCCAGCAGTCCCCGGCCCGCAGTTGAGCAGTTCTTC.

This clonotype came up many times. V usage is TRBV20-1 and J usage is TRBJ1-3; 7 positions agree with TRBD1. Unmatched junction bases numbered 5, after V lost 0 bases and J lost 0 bases. Germline V CDR1 and CDR2: DFQATT, SNEGSKA (reference sequence). The CDR3 spans 16 residues. The CDR3 loop reads CSARDRGSSSGNTIYF. The CDR3 DNA sequence: TGCAGTGCTAGAGACAGGGGGTCCAGCTCTGGAAACACCATATATTTT.

This clonotype was seen at least ten times. This chain joins TRBV9 and TRBJ2-7; D unclear. The V end was cut by 1 base, the J end by 3 bases, with 11 bases between. Germline CDR1 SGDLS, CDR2 YYNGEE. There are 14 residues in the CDR3. The CDR3 is CASSVSPDNYEQYF. The CDR3 region has the DNA TGTGCCAGCAGCGTAAGTCCAGATAACTACGAGCAGTACTTC.

This clonotype showed up many times. The chain uses TRBV5-6 and TRBJ1-4; 9 nucleotides match TRBD1. J lost 14 bases, V lost 1 base, and 3 bases had no gene match. CDR3 length equals 12 residues. The germline V gene has CDR1 SGHDT and CDR2 YYEEEE. The DNA for the CDR3 is TGTGCCAGCAGCTTGAGCGACAGGGGGCTGTTTTTT. Protein product: CASSLSDRGLFF.

This clonotype has a count of ten or more. The CDR3 loop reads CAIKLAGPGSSYNEQFF. In nucleotides, the CDR3 is TGTGCCATCAAACTAGCGGGACCTGGGAGCTCCTACAATGAGCAGTTCTTC. The chain has TRBV10-3 and TRBJ2-1, with 10 nucleotides matching TRBD2. The ends lost 7 bases at V and 0 bases at J; junction bases unmatched: 9. The CDR3 spans 17 residues. The germline V gene encodes CDR1 ENHRY and CDR2 SYGVKD.

This clonotype was counted ten times or more. The J gene is TRBJ2-6, the V gene TRBV11-2, with 8 bases fitting TRBD1. CDR1 and CDR2 from the germline V gene are SGHAT and FQNNGV. V dropped 5 bases and J dropped 0; count of bases not matched to a gene: 9. The CDR3 runs 18 residues. CDR3: CASSPWDRRNSGANVLTF. The DNA for the CDR3 is TGTGCCAGCAGCCCTTGGGACAGGAGAAACTCTGGGGCCAACGTCCTGACTTTC.

This chain links TRBV2 with TRBJ2-7; D tentatively reads TRBD1 or TRBD2 (5 bases each). This CDR3 region has 13 residues. V was trimmed by 3 bases and J by 4 bases, leaving 10 bases between them. Germline loops: CDR1 SNHLY, CDR2 FYNNEI. For the CDR3, the DNA is TGTGCCAGCAGTGAGATGGGGACGTACGAGCAGTACTTC. It translates to CASSEMGTYEQYF.

This clonotype was seen repeatedly, ten times or more. The chain carries TRBV19 and TRBJ1-5; 9 bases match TRBD1. Losses at the gene ends were 4 bases for V and 11 bases for J; bases not matched to a gene: 9. The germline V gene encodes CDR1 LNHDA and CDR2 SQIVND (reference sequence). The CDR3 contains 14 residues. In nucleotides, the CDR3 is TGTGCCAGTAGTACAAGGGGACAGGGCCGAACCCAGCATTTT. It encodes CASSTRGQGRTQHF. Using reference TRBV19 and TRBJ1-5 for the parts outside the CDR3, the full variable domain is DGGITQSPKYLFRKEGQNVTLSCEQNLNHDAMYWYRQDPGQGLRLIYYSQIVNDFQKGDIAEGYSVSREKKESFPLTVTSAQKNPTAFYLCASSTRGQGRTQHFGDGTRLSIL.

CDR3: CASSLTSGRASVEQYF. DNA of the CDR3: TGTGCCAGCAGTTTGACTAGCGGGAGGGCCTCCGTCGAGCAGTACTTC. V gene TRBV12-3 or TRBV12-4 combines with J gene TRBJ2-7; 14 bases fit TRBD2. Unmatched junction bases numbered 7, after V lost 3 bases and J lost 6 bases. This CDR3 region has 16 residues.